Below are 17 T cell receptor beta chains sequenced from a single sample in a study of a mutant IDH1 vaccine in newly diagnosed glioma. These receptors are not linked to any known antigen. Regarding time point: week 5, during vaccination. Mutant IDH1 20-mer peptide, at 300 ug, made up each vaccine dose, with topical imiquimod. The method was immunoSEQ multiplex PCR; TCRdb's version includes in-frame clones alone and lacks a portion of them. The table shows tens of thousands of clones, with roughly 90% occurring only once. Sequenced here: PBMCs, sampled from a glioma patient whose treatment included an IDH1 peptide vaccine. The receptors were sampled from a man between 50 and 59 years old with glioma.

V usage is TRBV7-2 and J usage is TRBJ2-5, with 9 bases identical to TRBD1. The germline V gene has CDR1 SGHTA and CDR2 FQGNSA. V was clipped by 2 bases and J by 6 bases; unmatched bases: 7. This CDR3 has 15 amino acids. CDR3 nucleotide sequence: TGTGCCAGCAGCTTATCTACAGGGGGCCGACAGACCCAGTACTTC. This gives the protein CASSLSTGGRQTQYF.

V gene TRBV6-5 combines with J gene TRBJ2-3, with D possibly being TRBD1 or TRBD2 (6 bases each). The V and J ends lost 7 bases and 6 bases respectively, with 14 bases between them. The CDR3 has 13 amino acids. Germline values: CDR1 MNHEY, CDR2 SVGAGI. CDR3 protein: CASTPPGGDTQYF. The CDR3, as DNA: TGTGCCAGCACCCCCCCCGGGGGCGATACGCAGTATTTT.

J is TRBJ1-6 and V is TRBV10-3; D possibly corresponds to TRBD1 (6 bases). Germline loops: CDR1 ENHRY, CDR2 SYGVKD. This CDR3 is built from 14 residues. Deletions cut 10 bases from V and 9 bases from J, with 19 bases between. The CDR3 region is CASKGEATGSPLHF. CDR3 DNA: TGTGCCAGCAAGGGGGAGGCGACGGGTTCACCCCTCCACTTT.

The chain is built from TRBV2 and TRBJ2-5; 12 bases fit TRBD2. CDR3 length: 18 amino acids. The germline V gene has CDR1 SNHLY and CDR2 FYNNEI. The V and J ends lost 8 bases and 4 bases, in that order; junction bases with no gene match: 17. The CDR3 spells CASERGGLAGIWGETQYF. CDR3 nucleotide sequence: TGTGCCAGCGAACGAGGGGGACTAGCGGGTATTTGGGGAGAGACCCAGTACTTC.

The chain is built from TRBV30 and TRBJ2-7; 8 nucleotides agree with TRBD1. V trimming: 2 bases; J trimming: 6 bases; junction bases outside the gene matches: 6. Germline values: CDR1 GTSNPN, CDR2 SVGIG (reference sequence). The CDR3 is 13 amino acids. The CDR3 DNA is TGTGCCTGGAGTCAGACAGGGGTTGGCGAGCAGTACTTC. Amino acid sequence: CAWSQTGVGEQYF.

The V gene is TRBV9, the J gene TRBJ1-3; D unclear. The CDR3 is made up of 16 amino acids. The V gene's germline CDR1 is SGDLS and CDR2 YYNGEE. V was cut by 0 bases and J by 0 bases, with 10 bases left in between. The CDR3 sequence is CASSVAWAVSGNTIYF. The DNA of the CDR3 is TGTGCCAGCAGCGTAGCGTGGGCAGTCTCTGGAAACACCATATATTTT. The entire variable domain, with the rest obtained from reference TRBV9 and TRBJ1-3, is as follows: DSGVTQTPKHLITATGQRVTLRCSPRSGDLSVYWYQQSLDQGLQFLIQYYNGEERAKGNILERFSAQQFPDLHSELNLSSLELGDSALYFCASSVAWAVSGNTIYFGEGSWLTVV.

This sequence joins TRBV2 and TRBJ2-2; D not certain. The CDR3 sequence is 15 residues long. The V gene's germline CDR1 is SNHLY and CDR2 FYNNEI. Trimming stripped 1 base from V and 2 bases from J, with 8 bases between. The chain's CDR3 is CASSEGVLNTGELFF. The CDR3 DNA reads as TGTGCCAGCAGTGAAGGGGTCCTTAACACCGGGGAGCTGTTTTTT.

This clone was picked up one time. This chain uses TRBV29-1 with TRBJ1-3; 11 bases fit TRBD1. From germline, CDR1 is SQVTM and CDR2 ANQGSEA. This CDR3 has 14 residues. The trim removed 7 bases at V and 2 bases at J, leaving 4 bases unmatched. For the CDR3, the DNA is TGCAGCGCCTTGGGACAGGGGGCTGGAAACACCATATATTTT. It translates to CSALGQGAGNTIYF.

The chain combines TRBV4-1 with TRBJ1-1; 8 nucleotides match TRBD1. CDR3 length: 17 amino acids. Germline CDR1 and CDR2: MGHRA and YSYEKL. V lost 1 base, J lost 0 bases, and 7 bases stayed unmatched. This CDR3 is CASSQGTGSMVNTEAFF. CDR3 nucleotides: TGCGCCAGCAGCCAAGGGACAGGGAGTATGGTGAACACTGAAGCTTTCTTT.

V gene TRBV2 combines with J gene TRBJ2-2; possibly TRBD1 for D (5 bases). With 5 bases removed from V and 0 bases from J, the gap between germline ends came to 10 bases. CDR1 is SNHLY, CDR2 FYNNEI, per germline. The length of the CDR3 is 15 residues. In DNA, the CDR3 is TGTGCCAGCAGTCTAAGGGGCTCGAACACCGGGGAGCTGTTTTTT. This codes for CASSLRGSNTGELFF.

This clone was seen once. J is TRBJ1-4 and V is TRBV19; D gene unclear. The CDR3 loop spans 16 amino acids. V was trimmed by 3 bases and J by 8 bases, leaving 19 bases between them. Germline V lookup: CDR1 LNHDA, CDR2 SQIVND (reference sequence). For the CDR3, the DNA is TGTGCCAGTAGTATTAGTGACCCCGAAACGGAGGAAAAACTGTTTTTT. It encodes CASSISDPETEEKLFF.

The rearrangement joins TRBV29-1 to TRBJ2-3; either TRBD1 or TRBD2 may supply D (7 bases each). The CDR3 extends over 13 amino acids. The V gene's germline CDR1 is SQVTM and CDR2 ANQGSEA. V lost 6 bases to trimming and J lost 3 bases, with 13 bases between them. CDR3: CSVRGGVTDTQYF. The CDR3 nucleotides are TGCAGCGTCAGGGGGGGGGTTACAGATACGCAGTATTTT.

This clone is medium-sized. The chain recombines TRBV30 with TRBJ2-4; TRBD2 matches at 16 bases. The CDR3 sequence is 23 residues long. CDR1 is GTSNPN, CDR2 SVGIG, per germline (reference sequence). The V and J ends lost 3 bases and 0 bases, in that order; junction bases with no gene match: 20. DNA of the CDR3: TGTGCCTGGAGGACCACCGGGACTAGCGGGAGGGCAACTCAACCTCTAGCCAAAAACATTCAGTACTTC. Encoded protein: CAWRTTGTSGRATQPLAKNIQYF.

This chain uses TRBV15 with TRBJ2-1, with D perhaps matching TRBD1 (6 bases). The CDR3 runs to 14 residues. V lost 0 bases, J lost 6 bases, and 9 bases lay in between. CDR1 and CDR2 from the germline V gene are LNHNV and YYDKDF (reference sequence). The CDR3: CATSRDLGANEQFF. The CDR3, as DNA: TGTGCCACCAGCAGAGATCTGGGGGCCAATGAGCAGTTCTTC. Full variable domain (missing parts from reference TRBV15 and TRBJ2-1): DAMVIQNPRYQVTQFGKPVTLSCSQTLNHNVMYWYQQKSSQAPKLLFHYYDKDFNNEADTPDNFQSRRPNTSFCFLDIRSPGLGDTAMYLCATSRDLGANEQFFGPGTRLTVL.

This clone has just one count. The chain employs TRBV4-1 and TRBJ2-5; a weak D match, TRBD1 (6 bases). The germline CDR1 and CDR2 sequences are MGHRA and YSYEKL. Trimming took 3 bases from V and 4 from J, leaving 30 bases between them. CDR3 length equals 20 residues. For the CDR3, the DNA is TGCGCCAGCAGCCATGAACCCCCCCCAGGGGCCCAGAGAGGCTTAGAGACCCAGTACTTC. The encoded protein is CASSHEPPPGAQRGLETQYF.

The V gene is TRBV9, the J gene TRBJ2-5; possibly TRBD1 for D (5 bases). V lost 3 bases, J lost 2 bases, and 14 bases lay in between. The germline V gene encodes CDR1 SGDLS and CDR2 YYNGEE. The CDR3 spans 15 residues. DNA for the CDR3: TGTGCCAGCAGCGGTGGGCAGGGTTGGCAAGAGACCCAGTACTTC. As protein: CASSGGQGWQETQYF.

The chain combines TRBV5-6 with TRBJ2-1, with TRBD2 identical over 8 bases. V shed 4 bases and J 4 bases; nucleotides not matched to a gene: 7. In germline, CDR1 is SGHDT, CDR2 YYEEEE. The CDR3 has 15 amino acids. The CDR3 loop is CASSPRVAGYNEQFF. The DNA of the CDR3 is TGTGCCAGCAGCCCCCGGGTAGCGGGGTACAATGAGCAGTTCTTC.